Presented here are 17 T cell receptor beta chains from one specimen sequenced in a study of T cells in Graves' hyperthyroidism and ophthalmopathy. TCR beta CDR3 regions were amplified from RNA. HTBI primers were employed in a first-round RT-PCR of the TCR CDR3. Each CDR3 protein gets one entry after TCRdb re-called the multiplex PCR reads with MiXCR. The data contain about 380,000 distinct CDR3 sequences, 14% of them singletons. Sequencing used blood. The origin of the receptors is a woman aged 60-70 years with Graves' hyperthyroidism.

Many counts were recorded for this clonotype. J is TRBJ2-3 and V is TRBV20-1; the match to TRBD1 covers 7 bases. This CDR3 spans 12 amino acids. The germline gives CDR1 DFQATT, CDR2 SNEGSKA (reference sequence). The CDR3 loop reads CSADRNADTQYF. In DNA form, the CDR3 reads TGCAGCGCGGACAGGAACGCAGATACGCAGTATTTT.

This clonotype was observed many times. The chain uses TRBV18 and TRBJ2-3; no clear D gene. Between the trimmed V and J ends, which lost 0 bases and 1 base, there was a span of 11 bases. The germline CDR1 and CDR2 sequences are KGHSH and LQKENI. The CDR3 has 16 amino acids. The CDR3 DNA reads as TGTGCCAGCTCACCACCGGGCGGTCTTCGCACAGATACGCAGTATTTT. Amino acids: CASSPPGGLRTDTQYF. The complete variable domain, with remaining parts taken from reference TRBV18 and TRBJ2-3, reads NAGVMQNPRHLVRRRGQEARLRCSPMKGHSHVYWYRQLPEEGLKFMVYLQKENIIDESGMPKERFSAEFPKEGPSILRIQQVVRGDSAAYFCASSPPGGLRTDTQYFGPGTRLTVL.

There are a few counts of this clonotype. The V and J genes are TRBV4-1 and TRBJ2-5, with 8 positions matching TRBD2. The CDR3 length is 14 residues. The V gene's germline CDR1 is MGHRA and CDR2 YSYEKL. J lost 5 bases, V lost 3 bases, and 5 bases had no gene match. CDR3 coding DNA: TGCGCCAGCAGCCAGGGGCGGGAGGAGGAGACCCAGTACTTC. Protein product: CASSQGREEETQYF.

This clonotype was counted at least ten times. The rearrangement links TRBV30 to TRBJ1-4; no definite D call. The germline gives CDR1 GTSNPN, CDR2 SVGIG (reference sequence). The V and J ends lost 4 bases and 6 bases respectively, with 15 bases between them. The CDR3 length is 14 residues. CDR3 bases: TGTGCCTGGACCGAAGAAAGGGTTTATGAAAAACTGTTTTTT. Translation gives CAWTEERVYEKLFF. Variable domain in full (rest from reference TRBV30 and TRBJ1-4): SQTIHQWPATLVQPVGSPLSLECTVEGTSNPNLYWYRQAAGRGLQLLFYSVGIGQISSEVPQNLSASRPQDRQFILSSKKLLLSDSGFYLCAWTEERVYEKLFFGSGTQLSVL.

In this sample, this clonotype turned up many times. The chain recombines TRBV2 with TRBJ1-4, with TRBD1 as a possible D gene (5 bases). The CDR3 is made up of 16 amino acids. Trimming shortened V by 4 bases and J by 7 bases, and 19 bases separated the two germline ends. In germline, CDR1 is SNHLY, CDR2 FYNNEI. The CDR3 loop reads CASSAREAWRGEKLFF. DNA for the CDR3: TGTGCCAGCAGTGCCCGGGAGGCGTGGAGGGGTGAAAAACTGTTTTTT. Full variable domain (rest looked up from reference TRBV2 and TRBJ1-4): EPEVTQTPSHQVTQMGQEVILRCVPISNHLYFYWYRQILGQKVEFLVSFYNNEISEKSEIFDDQFSVERPDGSNFTLKIRSTKLEDSAMYFCASSAREAWRGEKLFFGSGTQLSVL.

This clonotype was counted ten times or more. V gene TRBV3-1 combines with J gene TRBJ1-2; 7 bases align to TRBD1. The CDR3 sequence is 17 residues long. Germline V gives CDR1 LGHDT, CDR2 YNNKEL (reference sequence). V lost 4 bases, J lost 0 bases, and 11 bases stayed unmatched. CDR3 residues: CASSLRGGLYSNYGYTF. In nucleotides, the CDR3 is TGTGCCAGCAGCCTGAGAGGGGGCTTGTATTCTAACTATGGCTACACCTTC. The entire variable domain, with the rest obtained from reference TRBV3-1 and TRBJ1-2, is as follows: DTAVSQTPKYLVTQMGNDKSIKCEQNLGHDTMYWYKQDSKKFLKIMFSYNNKELIINETVPNRFSPKSPDKAHLNLHINSLELGDSAVYFCASSLRGGLYSNYGYTFGSGTRLTVV.

Many counts were recorded for this clonotype. The chain couples TRBV6-1 to TRBJ1-1; D is unresolved. Germline CDR1 MNHNS, CDR2 SASEGT. V was clipped by 7 bases and J by 1 base, with 16 bases between them. The length of the CDR3 is 15 residues. CDR3 sequence reads: CASTRDVSPNTEAFF. In nucleotides, the CDR3 is TGTGCCAGCACCCGCGACGTAAGCCCGAACACTGAAGCTTTCTTT.

This clonotype was seen a handful of times. The rearrangement links TRBV11-2 to TRBJ2-1, with 8 bases aligning to TRBD2. The CDR3 loop spans 14 amino acids. Trimming cost V 6 bases and J 5 bases; bases outside gene matches: 6. Germline V lookup: CDR1 SGHAT, CDR2 FQNNGV. CDR3 DNA sequence: TGTGCCAGCAGACCCGGACTAGCCGACAATGAGCAGTTCTTC. Protein: CASRPGLADNEQFF.

This clonotype was recorded many times. The chain carries TRBV11-3 and TRBJ2-1, with 7 bases matching TRBD2. The junction had 9 bases not matched to a gene; V was cut back by 1 base and J by 9 bases. Germline CDR1 reads SGHNT; CDR2 reads YENEEA. The CDR3 length is 15 residues. The CDR3 spells CASSLVAGVVGEQFF. CDR3 in DNA: TGTGCCAGCAGCTTAGTGGCGGGAGTGGTCGGTGAGCAGTTCTTC.

This clonotype turned up a few times. The genes are TRBV10-1 and TRBJ2-7; maybe TRBD2 (5 bases). The CDR3 contains 14 residues. V lost 5 bases and J lost 3, with 14 bases in between. Germline V gene sequence: CDR1 WNHNN, CDR2 SYGVQD (reference sequence). This CDR3 is CASSNLGLNYEQYF. The DNA for the CDR3 is TGCGCCAGCAGTAACTTAGGACTCAACTACGAGCAGTACTTC.

This clonotype has ten or more counts. Written as DNA, the CDR3 is TGTGCCTGGAGTGGTTTGCGGTACACCGGGGAGCTGTTTTTT. Translated, it gives CAWSGLRYTGELFF. V and J are TRBV30 and TRBJ2-2, with D unresolved. This CDR3 is 14 amino acids long. V was pared by 1 base and J by 3 bases, with 9 bases between. The germline V gene has CDR1 GTSNPN and CDR2 SVGIG (reference sequence).

This clonotype was counted many times. The V call is TRBV20-1, the J call TRBJ2-1; D is ambiguous. Germline loops: CDR1 DFQATT, CDR2 SNEGSKA (reference sequence). The ends were cut back, 4 bases at V and 8 bases at J, with 12 bases in the middle. This CDR3 has 12 amino acids. This CDR3 reads CSAIRHEDEQFF. The CDR3 DNA follows: TGCAGTGCTATACGCCATGAGGATGAGCAGTTCTTC.

Many counts were recorded for this clonotype. The gene calls are TRBV7-9 and TRBJ1-1; 9 positions agree with TRBD1. With 7 bases clipped from V and 2 bases from J, the junction kept 5 bases outside the gene matches. The CDR3 has 14 residues. Germline V gene data show CDR1 as SEHNR and CDR2 as FQNEAQ (reference sequence). CDR3: CASTLGQGNTEAFF. The CDR3 nucleotides are TGTGCCAGCACCCTGGGACAGGGCAACACTGAAGCTTTCTTT.

The table lists this clonotype with many counts. The chain carries TRBV29-1 and TRBJ2-2; tentatively, D is TRBD1 (6 bases). Per the germline V gene, CDR1 is SQVTM and CDR2 is ANQGSEA. The CDR3 is 14 residues long. V lost 2 bases to trimming and J lost 5 bases, with 12 bases between them. The CDR3 bases are TGCAGCGTTGAAACAGGGAAGGGAACCGGGGAGCTGTTTTTT. Its protein is CSVETGKGTGELFF.

The chain recombines TRBV12-3 or TRBV12-4 with TRBJ1-2; D uncertain. V was clipped by 5 bases and J by 1 base, with 23 bases between them. CDR3 length: 18 amino acids. The CDR3 sequence: CASSPEAGPTSFNYGYTF. CDR3 bases: TGTGCCAGCAGTCCCGAGGCGGGTCCGACCTCTTTTAACTATGGCTACACCTTC.

V is TRBV14 and J is TRBJ2-6; D may be TRBD1 (6 bases). This CDR3 comprises 19 residues. V lost 3 bases to trimming and J lost 0 bases, with 18 bases between them. Germline CDR1 SGHDN, CDR2 FVKESK. The CDR3 is CASSHLQGFVRSGANVLTF. For the CDR3, the DNA is TGTGCCAGCAGCCACCTTCAGGGGTTCGTACGCTCTGGGGCCAACGTCCTGACTTTC.

This clonotype was recorded at least ten times. The V and J genes are TRBV20-1 and TRBJ1-5; 10 bases fit TRBD1. This CDR3 region has 14 residues. Looked up from germline, CDR1 is DFQATT and CDR2 is SNEGSKA (reference sequence). The V and J ends lost 3 bases and 5 bases, in that order; junction bases with no gene match: 4. CDR3 nucleotides: TGCAGTGCTAGGGGACAGGGGCAGGATCAGCCCCAGCATTTT. Residues: CSARGQGQDQPQHF.